The 31 T cell receptor beta chains listed next were all sequenced from one sample in a study of T cell changes during pregnancy in multiple sclerosis. TCRdb keeps only in-frame clones here, not all; method: immunoSEQ multiplex PCR. The profile shows some 80,000 clones, 94% of them singletons. The sequencing here drew on CD4+ T cells from peripheral blood mononuclear cells, taken after pregnancy. The receptors here all came from a female donor with multiple sclerosis, enrolled in a pregnancy study.

The J gene is TRBJ2-7, the V gene TRBV9; 7 bases fit TRBD1. CDR3 length: 15 residues. Germline values: CDR1 SGDLS, CDR2 YYNGEE. The trim removed 3 bases at V and 4 bases at J, leaving 10 bases unmatched. The CDR3 DNA reads TGTGCCAGCAGCGGAGGACCGAGGGGGCGATACGAGCAGTACTTC. As protein: CASSGGPRGRYEQYF.

The V call is TRBV19, the J call TRBJ2-7, with a tentative D call TRBD1 (8 bases). CDR1 and CDR2 from the germline V gene are LNHDA and SQIVND (reference sequence). The V end lost 5 bases, the J end lost 2 bases, and 22 bases lay between the germline ends. CDR3 length equals 17 residues. Here the CDR3 DNA reads TGTGCCAGTAGTTGGACAGGGCCAAGCGGGGAAACCTACGAGCAGTACTTC. It encodes CASSWTGPSGETYEQYF.

The J gene is TRBJ1-5, the V gene TRBV11-3; 7 nucleotides agree with TRBD1. The V gene end was trimmed by 7 bases and the J gene end by 2 bases; junction bases not matched to a gene: 8. This CDR3 has 15 amino acids. Germline lookup yields CDR1 SGHNT and CDR2 YENEEA. The CDR3 reads CASIRVDRGNQPQHF. DNA of the CDR3: TGTGCCAGCATTAGGGTAGACAGGGGCAATCAGCCCCAGCATTTT.

The CDR3 DNA reads as TGCGCCAGCAGCTTGCGCCCCGAGCGGACGAAAAGCACAGATACGCAGTATTTT. Its protein product is CASSLRPERTKSTDTQYF. The chain carries TRBV5-1 and TRBJ2-3; D might be TRBD2 (5 bases). The CDR3 runs 18 residues. Germline CDR1 is SGHRS and CDR2 is YFSETQ. Trimming removed 1 base at V and 0 bases at J, with 18 bases between. Full variable domain (missing parts from reference TRBV5-1 and TRBJ2-3): KAGVTQTPRYLIKTRGQQVTLSCSPISGHRSVSWYQQTPGQGLQFLFEYFSETQRNKGNFPGRFSGRQFSNSRSEMNVSTLELGDSALYLCASSLRPERTKSTDTQYFGPGTRLTVL.

This sequence joins TRBV10-1 and TRBJ1-4; no definite D call. Looked up from germline, CDR1 is WNHNN and CDR2 is SYGVQD (reference sequence). Trimming removed 3 bases at V and 4 bases at J, with 15 bases between. This CDR3 is built from 16 residues. The CDR3: CASSDEGPGSNEKLFF. The CDR3 DNA sequence: TGCGCCAGCAGTGACGAGGGCCCGGGGAGTAATGAAAAACTGTTTTTT.

The chain carries TRBV9 and TRBJ1-3; 7 bases agree with TRBD1. CDR3 length: 17 residues. Per germline, CDR1 SGDLS and CDR2 YYNGEE. With 3 bases clipped from V and 0 bases from J, the junction kept 9 bases outside the gene matches. The CDR3 DNA follows: TGTGCCAGCAGCGCAGGGGGTACCGTTCTCTCTGGAAACACCATATATTTT. Translation: CASSAGGTVLSGNTIYF.

The chain couples TRBV5-1 to TRBJ1-3; D ambiguous. Trimming took off 0 bases at V and 2 bases at J, with 6 bases between the two ends. In germline, CDR1 is SGHRS, CDR2 YFSETQ. The CDR3 length is 14 residues. The CDR3 DNA is TGCGCCAGCAGCTTGGCAGGCCCTGGAAACACCATATATTTT. Encoded protein: CASSLAGPGNTIYF.

V and J are TRBV18 and TRBJ2-1, with a possible D match to TRBD1 (6 bases). The germline CDR1 and CDR2 sequences are KGHSH and LQKENI. V was cut by 0 bases and J by 3 bases, with 9 bases left in between. The CDR3 consists of 15 residues. The CDR3 loop is CASSPPGRGYNEQFF. CDR3 coding DNA: TGTGCCAGCTCACCACCGGGCAGGGGCTACAATGAGCAGTTCTTC.

The chain links TRBV12-5 to TRBJ2-1; 9 bases match TRBD1. CDR3 length equals 18 residues. V shed 2 bases and J 8 bases; nucleotides not matched to a gene: 16. Germline lookup yields CDR1 LGHNT and CDR2 FRNRAP. CDR3 nucleotides: TGTGCTAGTGGTTTGAATGCCCGGGTGGGACAGGGAGGCGATGAGCAGTTCTTC. Its protein is CASGLNARVGQGGDEQFF.

The chain has TRBV5-6 and TRBJ1-2; a weak D match, TRBD1 (6 bases). CDR1 and CDR2 (germline): SGHDT, YYEEEE. The CDR3 is 16 amino acids. Trimming removed 4 bases at V and 2 bases at J, with 18 bases between. The CDR3 DNA reads TGTGCCAGCAGCCACAGGGTGCGGTCGGGAAACTATGGCTACACCTTC. It yields the protein CASSHRVRSGNYGYTF.

The V and J genes are TRBV7-8 and TRBJ2-7; the match to TRBD2 covers 8 bases. The CDR3 consists of 15 residues. The ends lost 4 bases at V and 1 base at J; junction bases unmatched: 6. Per germline, CDR1 SGHVS and CDR2 FQNEAQ. The CDR3 sequence is CASSSRSGVSYEQYF. CDR3 DNA sequence: TGTGCCAGCAGCTCCCGTAGCGGGGTTTCCTACGAGCAGTACTTC.

The rearrangement links TRBV6-6 to TRBJ2-3, with D unclear. Per germline, CDR1 MNHNY and CDR2 SVGAGI (reference sequence). With 2 bases removed from V and 1 base from J, the gap between germline ends came to 13 bases. This CDR3 contains 16 residues. The CDR3 DNA sequence: TGTGCCAGCAGTTACGGCGGAGTCTTACGCACAGATACGCAGTATTTT. This sequence encodes CASSYGGVLRTDTQYF.

The V gene is TRBV19, the J gene TRBJ1-2; 7 bases are a match to TRBD1. Germline loops: CDR1 LNHDA, CDR2 SQIVND (reference sequence). This CDR3 spans 16 amino acids. With V trimmed by 1 base and J by 2 bases, 7 bases remained unmatched. As DNA, the CDR3 is TGTGCCAGTAGTATAGCAGGGGGACAGCTCAACTATGGCTACACCTTC. It is translated as CASSIAGGQLNYGYTF.

The rearrangement uses TRBV28 and TRBJ1-1, with 7 nucleotides matching TRBD1. The germline gives CDR1 MDHEN, CDR2 SYDVKM. Trimming cost V 5 bases and J 5 bases; bases outside gene matches: 8. The CDR3 is 14 amino acids. The CDR3 loop is CASSPQGVWTEAFF. In nucleotides, the CDR3 is TGTGCCAGCAGTCCCCAGGGGGTATGGACTGAAGCTTTCTTT.

This clone was counted once. At one of its ends the junction is not consistent with the germline gene, which may arise from a read error. The V gene is TRBV6-4, the J gene TRBJ1-2, with 8 bases aligning to TRBD1. The CDR3 consists of 15 residues. The V gene's germline CDR1 is MRHNA and CDR2 SNTAGT. The CDR3 here is CASSDVQGAKYGYTF. The DNA of the CDR3 is TGTGCCAGCAGTGATGTGCAGGGGGCTAAGTATGGCTACACCTTC.

The chain couples TRBV19 to TRBJ2-3, with 8 bases aligning to TRBD1. V trimming: 5 bases; J trimming: 3 bases; junction bases outside the gene matches: 7. CDR1 LNHDA and CDR2 SQIVND come from the germline V gene (reference sequence). There are 15 residues in the CDR3. The CDR3 region is CASSSQGAGTDTQYF. In DNA form, the CDR3 reads TGTGCCAGTAGTTCCCAGGGGGCTGGAACAGATACGCAGTATTTT.

J is TRBJ2-7 and V is TRBV6-4; tentatively, D is TRBD1 (5 bases). Germline V gene lookup returns CDR1 MRHNA and CDR2 SNTAGT. The CDR3 contains 15 residues. With 3 bases removed from V and 6 bases from J, the gap between germline ends came to 18 bases. For the CDR3, the DNA is TGTGCCAGCAGTGAATACCCAAGTGGGGCCTCCGAGCAGTACTTC. Translating gives CASSEYPSGASEQYF.

The chain employs TRBV5-6 and TRBJ2-1, with no clear D. CDR1 SGHDT and CDR2 YYEEEE come from the germline V gene. The CDR3 length is 14 residues. V was pared by 7 bases and J by 2 bases, with 13 bases between. This chain's CDR3 is CASHKPPAYNEQFF. CDR3 in DNA: TGTGCCAGCCACAAACCTCCCGCCTACAATGAGCAGTTCTTC.

For the CDR3, the DNA is TGTGCCAGTAGTACTCAGCGCGGGCCCTCCGAAAAACTGTTTTTT. Residues: CASSTQRGPSEKLFF. The chain joins TRBV19 to TRBJ1-4; D not certain. Trimming removed 4 bases from V and 8 bases from J, with 17 bases in between. This CDR3 has 15 residues. The germline gives CDR1 LNHDA, CDR2 SQIVND (reference sequence). The full variable domain, its missing parts supplied by reference TRBV19 and TRBJ1-4, is DGGITQSPKYLFRKEGQNVTLSCEQNLNHDAMYWYRQDPGQGLRLIYYSQIVNDFQKGDIAEGYSVSREKKESFPLTVTSAQKNPTAFYLCASSTQRGPSEKLFFGSGTQLSVL.

V is TRBV27 and J is TRBJ2-6; no clear D. Trimming removed 8 bases from V and 1 base from J, with 6 bases in between. This CDR3 contains 13 residues. Germline CDR1 reads MNHEY; CDR2 reads SMNVEV (reference sequence). The CDR3 here is CASLGSGANVLTF. The CDR3 region has the DNA TGTGCCAGCCTCGGGTCTGGGGCCAACGTCCTGACTTTC.

The rearrangement links TRBV7-9 to TRBJ2-1; no clear D. Between the trimmed V and J ends, which lost 7 bases and 6 bases, there was a span of 10 bases. The CDR3 length is 12 residues. The germline V gene encodes CDR1 SEHNR and CDR2 FQNEAQ (reference sequence). The CDR3 region is CASMQAANEQFF. The CDR3 bases are TGTGCCAGCATGCAGGCAGCCAATGAGCAGTTCTTC.

This rearrangement joins TRBV7-9 to TRBJ2-4, with D perhaps matching TRBD1 (7 bases). V gave up 1 base and J gave up 0 bases, with 19 bases separating them. The CDR3 loop spans 19 amino acids. CDR1 and CDR2 from the germline V gene are SEHNR and FQNEAQ (reference sequence). This CDR3 is CASSLVTTSGGIAKNIQYF. For the CDR3, the DNA is TGTGCCAGCAGCTTAGTCACCACCTCAGGGGGGATAGCCAAAAACATTCAGTACTTC.

The genes are TRBV6-5 and TRBJ2-2; D is uncertain. Germline-derived CDR1 and CDR2 are MNHEY and SVGAGI. The V end was cut by 0 bases, the J end by 8 bases, with 10 bases between. The CDR3 is made up of 14 amino acids. CDR3 in DNA: TGTGCCAGCAGTTACTCCCTTCGTATGGGGGAGCTGTTTTTT. This sequence encodes CASSYSLRMGELFF.

The chain is built from TRBV9 and TRBJ2-1; 8 bases are shared with TRBD2. Germline V lookup: CDR1 SGDLS, CDR2 YYNGEE. There are 15 residues in the CDR3. Trimming took 7 bases from V and 1 from J; bases not matched to a gene: 7. This CDR3 reads CASCREGLSYNEQFF. CDR3 sequence (DNA): TGTGCCAGCTGCCGGGAGGGCCTGTCCTACAATGAGCAGTTCTTC.

The rearrangement joins TRBV5-6 to TRBJ2-5, with 7 bases that match TRBD2. The CDR3 has 14 residues. CDR1 and CDR2 from the germline V gene are SGHDT and YYEEEE. V shed 4 bases and J 5 bases; nucleotides not matched to a gene: 8. The CDR3, as DNA: TGTGCCAGCAGCGGTGGGAGGGGTTGGGAGACCCAGTACTTC. Protein product: CASSGGRGWETQYF. Supplemented by reference TRBV5-6 and TRBJ2-5, the full variable domain reads DAGVTQSPTHLIKTRGQQVTLRCSPKSGHDTVSWYQQALGQGPQFIFQYYEEEERQRGNFPDRFSGHQFPNYSSELNVNALLLGDSALYLCASSGGRGWETQYFGPGTRLLVL.

The rearrangement links TRBV6-1 to TRBJ2-6, with a possible D match to TRBD1 (6 bases). CDR3 length: 14 residues. V was pared by 6 bases and J by 1 base, with 7 bases between. Per germline, CDR1 MNHNS and CDR2 SASEGT. CDR3 sequence (DNA): TGTGCCAGCAGCACAGGGTCTGGGGCCAACGTCCTGACTTTC. Protein: CASSTGSGANVLTF.

The chain is built from TRBV2 and TRBJ1-2; possibly TRBD1 for D (6 bases). The CDR3 has 13 amino acids. V was pared by 4 bases and J by 3 bases, with 9 bases between. Germline CDR1 and CDR2: SNHLY and FYNNEI. This CDR3 is CASSGQVDYGYTF. The CDR3 region has the DNA TGTGCCAGCAGTGGACAGGTTGACTATGGCTACACCTTC.

This chain links TRBV25-1 with TRBJ1-1; D may be TRBD1 (5 bases). Germline V gene data show CDR1 as MGHDK and CDR2 as SYGVNS. The V end lost 8 bases, the J end lost 0 bases, and 10 bases lay between the germline ends. The CDR3 runs to 13 residues. CDR3 DNA sequence: TGTGCCAGCCGCCGACAGATGAACACTGAAGCTTTCTTT. Its protein product is CASRRQMNTEAFF.

The J gene is TRBJ1-2, the V gene TRBV28; D is perhaps TRBD1 (5 bases). Germline CDR1 reads MDHEN; CDR2 reads SYDVKM. The CDR3 consists of 13 residues. Trimming pared 3 bases from V and 4 bases from J, leaving 9 bases between. In DNA, the CDR3 is TGTGCCAGCAGTTTGTGGCAGGGCTATGGCTACACCTTC. Translated: CASSLWQGYGYTF.

Remarks on this clone: Compared with germline, one end of the junction differs, possibly owing to a read error. The chain uses TRBV7-7 and TRBJ2-7; 8 bases align to TRBD1. CDR3 size: 15 residues. The germline V gene has CDR1 SSHAT and CDR2 FNYEAQ (reference sequence). The CDR3 bases are TGTGCTAGCAGCCCCGGGACAGGTCAGCCCTACGAGCAGTACTTC. Residues: CASSPGTGQPYEQYF.

In its sample, this clone was seen once. V gene TRBV28 combines with J gene TRBJ2-5, with 8 positions matching TRBD2. J was trimmed by 3 bases and V by 6 bases; bases with no gene match: 6. The CDR3 runs to 14 residues. The germline gives CDR1 MDHEN, CDR2 SYDVKM. CDR3 bases: TGTGCCAGCAGCGGGACTAGGGGCGAAGAGACCCAGTACTTC. This translates into CASSGTRGEETQYF.